This T cell receptor (beta chain) was captured by sequencing in a study of blood T cell repertoires in COVID-19 (TCRdb year 2020). As for the study more broadly: Samples from collaborators originated in the United States, Italy and Spain and spanned both the acute and convalescent phases of COVID-19. The material from the prospective study consisted of cDNA or gDNA derived from T cells, B-cell-depleted T cells, or PBMCs. Deeply sampled blood TCRbeta repertoires from subjects exposed to, actively infected with, or recovered from COVID-19 were included in the dataset. The repertoires were released in a freely available public database intended as a resource for research on the immune response to SARS-CoV-2. The samples were drawn from the first 160 participants of the ongoing ImmuneRACE study and from 950 to 1,500 subjects provided by 6 global collaborators. Sample metadata almost always included a de-identified subject ID, COVID-19 status, age in years and sex. HLA class I and class II types, where available, came from metadata supplied by the sample provider rather than from assay-based typing. Overall study outcomes, separate from this receptor: How much clinical and demographic metadata was included differed by source and by participant, and the metadata was provided uncurated.

TCRbeta CDR3 regions were amplified from genomic DNA using the immunoSEQ Assay, a bias-controlled multiplex PCR. As for the original processing: The number of nucleated cells in each sample was estimated by amplification of reference gene primers within the assay. To quantify the absolute abundance of each unique TCRbeta CDR3 rearrangement, sequence reads were collapsed and filtered. Productive Simpson clonality was computed per sample as the square root of Simpson's diversity index over productive rearrangements. Held by TCRdb, this immuneACCESS table contains in-frame sequences only and omits some clones. Under half of the omission traces to an unresolved V gene where checked; the cause of the rest is unknown. V, J and clone size are those of that table, while D and trimming were read from the DNA. The sample yields 450,000 or so clones; approximately 91% were counted once. The ten largest make up around 1.5% of the sample.

On this clone itself: Its antigen target is currently unknown. No base-level quality is on record; no much larger clone is a single base apart.

Relative to germline, V is 0 bases shorter and J is 4 bases shorter, with 13 bases between their ends. From the germline V gene, CDR1 is SGDLS and CDR2 is YYNGEE. The CDR3, from cysteine to phenylalanine, totals 15 residues. The CDR3 DNA has 45 bases and is translated from base 1. In Seattle, one collaborating source enrolled patients while the infection was active and tracked those patients longitudinally over the course of disease. The collaborating institutions used their own protocols to collect whole blood in K2EDTA tubes. For TCRbeta analysis, collaborator samples were shipped as frozen whole blood, as isolated PBMCs, or as DNA extracted from either sample type.

Sequencing was done on a sample of peripheral blood. The sequence is built from TRBV9 and TRBJ1-1; the D gene is perhaps TRBD1, on 6 matching bases. The receptor was isolated from a woman aged 40 to 50 with COVID-19, enrolled during active disease. CDR3 loop: CASSVAVGGATEAFF. The sequenced DNA: TGTGCCAGCAGCGTAGCGGTAGGGGGGGCCACTGAAGCTTTCTTT.